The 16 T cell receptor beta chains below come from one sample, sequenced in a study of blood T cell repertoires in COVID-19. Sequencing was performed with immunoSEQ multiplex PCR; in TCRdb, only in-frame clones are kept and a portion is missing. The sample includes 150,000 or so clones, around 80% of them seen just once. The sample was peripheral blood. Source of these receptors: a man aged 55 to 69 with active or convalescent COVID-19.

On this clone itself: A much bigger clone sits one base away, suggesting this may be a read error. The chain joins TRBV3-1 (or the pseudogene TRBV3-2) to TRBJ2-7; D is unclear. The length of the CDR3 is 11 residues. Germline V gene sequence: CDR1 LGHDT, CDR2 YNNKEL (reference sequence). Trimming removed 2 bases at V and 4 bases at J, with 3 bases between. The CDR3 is CASSQQYEQYF. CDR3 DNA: TGTGCCAGCAGCCAACAATACGAGCAGTACTTC.

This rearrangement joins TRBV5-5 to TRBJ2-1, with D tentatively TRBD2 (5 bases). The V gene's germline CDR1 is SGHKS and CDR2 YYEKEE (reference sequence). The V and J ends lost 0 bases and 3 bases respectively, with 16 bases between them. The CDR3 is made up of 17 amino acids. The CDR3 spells CASSLVDVGEVYNEQFF. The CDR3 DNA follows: TGTGCCAGCAGCTTGGTTGATGTCGGGGAAGTCTACAATGAGCAGTTCTTC.

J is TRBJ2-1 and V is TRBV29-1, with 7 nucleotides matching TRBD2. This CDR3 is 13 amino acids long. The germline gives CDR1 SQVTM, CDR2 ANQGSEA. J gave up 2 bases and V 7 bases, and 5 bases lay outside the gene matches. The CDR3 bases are TGCAGCGCCCTTGCGGGGGCCTACAATGAGCAGTTCTTC. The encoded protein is CSALAGAYNEQFF.

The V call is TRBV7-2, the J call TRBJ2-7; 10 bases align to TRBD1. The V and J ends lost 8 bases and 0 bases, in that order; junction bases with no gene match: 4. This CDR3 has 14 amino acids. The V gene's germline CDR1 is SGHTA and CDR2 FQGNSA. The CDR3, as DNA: TGTGCCAGCCGGGACAGGGGCGACTCCTACGAGCAGTACTTC. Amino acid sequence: CASRDRGDSYEQYF.

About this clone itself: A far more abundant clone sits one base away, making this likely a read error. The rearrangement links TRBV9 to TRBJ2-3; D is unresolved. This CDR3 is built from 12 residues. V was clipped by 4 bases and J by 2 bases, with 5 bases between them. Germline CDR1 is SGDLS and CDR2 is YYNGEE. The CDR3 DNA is TGTGCCAGCAGCCCCTACACAGATACGCAGTATTTT. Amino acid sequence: CASSPYTDTQYF.

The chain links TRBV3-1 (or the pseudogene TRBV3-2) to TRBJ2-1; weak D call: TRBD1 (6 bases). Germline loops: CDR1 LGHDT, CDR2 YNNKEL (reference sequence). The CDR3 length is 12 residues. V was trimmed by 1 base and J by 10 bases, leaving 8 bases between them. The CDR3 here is CASSQVDREQFF. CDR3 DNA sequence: TGTGCCAGCAGCCAAGTTGACAGGGAGCAGTTCTTC.

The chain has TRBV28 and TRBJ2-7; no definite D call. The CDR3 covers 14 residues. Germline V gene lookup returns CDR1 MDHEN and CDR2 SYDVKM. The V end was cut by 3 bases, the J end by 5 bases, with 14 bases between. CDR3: CASSFILGPNEQYF. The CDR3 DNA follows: TGTGCCAGCAGTTTTATTCTAGGCCCCAACGAGCAGTACTTC.

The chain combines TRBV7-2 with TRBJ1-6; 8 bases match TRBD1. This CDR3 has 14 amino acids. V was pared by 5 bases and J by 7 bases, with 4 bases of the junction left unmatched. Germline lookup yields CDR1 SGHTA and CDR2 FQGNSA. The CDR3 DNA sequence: TGTGCCAGCAGCGCCACAGGGGGAAATTCACCCCTCCACTTT. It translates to CASSATGGNSPLHF.

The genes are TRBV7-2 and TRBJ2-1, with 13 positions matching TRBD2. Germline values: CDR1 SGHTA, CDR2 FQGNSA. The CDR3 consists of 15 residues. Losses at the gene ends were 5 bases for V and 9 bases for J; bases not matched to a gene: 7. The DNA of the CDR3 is TGTGCCAGCAGCCCACCGGGACTAGCGGGAACTGAGCAGTTCTTC. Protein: CASSPPGLAGTEQFF.

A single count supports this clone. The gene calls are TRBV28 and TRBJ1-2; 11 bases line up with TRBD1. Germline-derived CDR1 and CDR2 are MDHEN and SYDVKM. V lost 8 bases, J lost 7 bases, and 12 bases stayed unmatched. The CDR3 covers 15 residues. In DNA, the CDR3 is TGTGCCAGCCAACCTCAGGACAGGGGGCTCTCTGGCTACACCTTC. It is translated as CASQPQDRGLSGYTF.

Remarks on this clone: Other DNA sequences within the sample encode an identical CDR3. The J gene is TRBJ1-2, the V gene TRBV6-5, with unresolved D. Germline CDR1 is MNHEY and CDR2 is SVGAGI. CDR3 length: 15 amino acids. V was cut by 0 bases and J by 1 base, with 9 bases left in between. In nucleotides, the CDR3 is TGTGCCAGCAGTTACTCTACCAGCGGTAACTATGGCTACACCTTC. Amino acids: CASSYSTSGNYGYTF.

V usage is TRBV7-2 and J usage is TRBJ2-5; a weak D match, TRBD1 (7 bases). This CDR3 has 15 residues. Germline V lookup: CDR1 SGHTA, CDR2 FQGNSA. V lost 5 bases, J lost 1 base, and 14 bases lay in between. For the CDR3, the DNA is TGTGCCAGCAGCGGCCAGGGGGGACTCCAAGAGACCCAGTACTTC. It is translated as CASSGQGGLQETQYF.

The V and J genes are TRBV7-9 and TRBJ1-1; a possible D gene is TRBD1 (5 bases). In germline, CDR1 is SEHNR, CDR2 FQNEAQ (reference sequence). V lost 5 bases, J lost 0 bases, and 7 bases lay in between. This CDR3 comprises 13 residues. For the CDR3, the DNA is TGTGCCAGCAGCGGACAATTGAACACTGAAGCTTTCTTT. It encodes CASSGQLNTEAFF.

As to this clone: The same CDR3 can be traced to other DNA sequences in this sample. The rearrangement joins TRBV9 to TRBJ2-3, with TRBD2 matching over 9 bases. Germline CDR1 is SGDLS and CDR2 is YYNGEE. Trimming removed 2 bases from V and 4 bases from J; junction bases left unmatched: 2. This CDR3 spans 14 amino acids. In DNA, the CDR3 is TGTGCCAGCAGCGTGGCGGGGGGGCCAGATACGCAGTATTTT. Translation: CASSVAGGPDTQYF.

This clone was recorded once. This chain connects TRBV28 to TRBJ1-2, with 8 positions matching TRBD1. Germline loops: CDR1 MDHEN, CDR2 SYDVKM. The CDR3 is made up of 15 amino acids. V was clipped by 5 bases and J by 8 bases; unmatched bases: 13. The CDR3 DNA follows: TGTGCCAGCAGTATCTCTTCCAGGGGGCTGGAAGGCTACACCTTC. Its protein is CASSISSRGLEGYTF.

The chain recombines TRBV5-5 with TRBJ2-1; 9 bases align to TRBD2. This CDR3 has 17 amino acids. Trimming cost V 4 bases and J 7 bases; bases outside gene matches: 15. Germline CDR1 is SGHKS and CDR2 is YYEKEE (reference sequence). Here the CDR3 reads CASSITGVIAGVNEQFF. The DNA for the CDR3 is TGTGCCAGCAGCATCACAGGGGTGATAGCGGGAGTTAATGAGCAGTTCTTC.